A single sample is the source of the 3 T cell receptor beta chains below, sequenced in a study of sequential checkpoint blockade in melanoma. Treatment specified: randomized to nivolumab then ipilimumab (arm A) or the reverse (arm B). Sequenced by immunoSEQ multiplex PCR; TCRdb stores in-frame clones only, minus some. The repertoire holds 25,000 to 35,000 clones, approximately 88% seen once, with roughly 15% in the top ten. Here the sequenced sample was CD8+ T cells sorted from blood (inferred from file names), taken from a patient given nivolumab and ipilimumab in sequence. The source of these receptors is a human donor with melanoma.

The chain combines TRBV7-9 with TRBJ2-7; D is unresolved. Trimming pared 2 bases from V and 3 bases from J, leaving 14 bases between. The CDR3 extends over 15 amino acids. Germline CDR1 reads SEHNR; CDR2 reads FQNEAQ (reference sequence). The CDR3 here is CASSLNIPPGYEQYF. In DNA, the CDR3 is TGTGCCAGCAGCTTAAATATCCCCCCGGGCTACGAGCAGTACTTC.

A note on this clone: The junction and the germline gene differ at one end; a read error may be behind it. Distinct nucleotide sequences in the sample also encode this CDR3. The V call is TRBV6-5, the J call TRBJ1-6; the match to TRBD1 covers 7 bases. This CDR3 is 16 amino acids long. Germline lookup yields CDR1 MNHEY and CDR2 SVGAGI. The CDR3 DNA reads as TGTGCCAGCAGTTCGGGGACAGCGTCCTATAATTCCCCCCTCCACTTT. Residues: CASSSGTASYNSPLHF.

The CDR3 here is CASRGGNNQPQHF. For the CDR3, the DNA is TGTGCCAGCCGGGGAGGGAACAATCAGCCCCAGCATTTT. The gene calls are TRBV28 and TRBJ1-5; no clear D gene. Trimming took off 8 bases at V and 3 bases at J, with 11 bases between the two ends. This CDR3 is 13 amino acids long. Looked up from germline, CDR1 is MDHEN and CDR2 is SYDVKM.